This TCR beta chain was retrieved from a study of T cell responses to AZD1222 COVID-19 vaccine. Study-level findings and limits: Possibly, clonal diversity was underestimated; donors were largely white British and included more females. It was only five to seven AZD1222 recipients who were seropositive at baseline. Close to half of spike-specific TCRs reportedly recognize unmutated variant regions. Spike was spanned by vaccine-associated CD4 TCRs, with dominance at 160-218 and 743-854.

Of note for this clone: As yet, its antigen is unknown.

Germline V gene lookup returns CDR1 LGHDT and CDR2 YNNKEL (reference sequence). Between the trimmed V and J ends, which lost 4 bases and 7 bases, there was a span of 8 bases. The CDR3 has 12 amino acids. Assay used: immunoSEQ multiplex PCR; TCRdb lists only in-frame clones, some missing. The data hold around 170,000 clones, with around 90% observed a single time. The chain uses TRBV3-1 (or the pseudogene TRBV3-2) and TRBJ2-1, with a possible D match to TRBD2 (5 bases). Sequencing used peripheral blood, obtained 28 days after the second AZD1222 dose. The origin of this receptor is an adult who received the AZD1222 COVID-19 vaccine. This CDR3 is CASSLRGNEQFF. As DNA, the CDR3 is TGTGCCAGCAGCCTCCGAGGGAATGAGCAGTTCTTC.